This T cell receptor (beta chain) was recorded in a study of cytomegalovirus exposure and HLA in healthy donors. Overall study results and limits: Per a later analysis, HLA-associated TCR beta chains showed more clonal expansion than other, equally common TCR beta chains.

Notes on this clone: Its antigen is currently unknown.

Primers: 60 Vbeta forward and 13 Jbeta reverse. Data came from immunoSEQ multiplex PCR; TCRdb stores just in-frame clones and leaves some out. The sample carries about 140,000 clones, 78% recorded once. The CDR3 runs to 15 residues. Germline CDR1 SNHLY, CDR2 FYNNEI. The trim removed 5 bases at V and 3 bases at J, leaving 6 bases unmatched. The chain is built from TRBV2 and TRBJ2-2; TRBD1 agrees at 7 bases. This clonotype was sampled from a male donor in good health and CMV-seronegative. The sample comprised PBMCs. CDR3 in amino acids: CASSRDRDDTGELFF. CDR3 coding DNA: TGTGCCAGCAGTCGTGACAGGGACGACACCGGGGAGCTGTTTTTT.